The clone carrying this TCR beta chain has just a few counts. Its antigen is not known. This specimen comes from a study of T-cell reconstitution after alpha-beta-depleted transplantation in children. Study outcomes and limitations: About two months after transplant, alpha-beta T cells reportedly came from several hundred expanded graft clones. Newly generated T cells supplied most T-cell counts and diversity one year post-transplant. It was surviving recipient T cells and thymic progenitors that gave some patients high TCRbeta diversity at day 60.

It was with unique molecular identifiers that the TCRbeta library was prepared. Each CDR3 protein is one row after TCRdb ran MiXCR on the PCR reads. The sample comprises fewer than 85,000 distinct CDR3 sequences, over 12% of which are singletons, and less than 35% rests with the top ten. Between the trimmed V and J ends, which lost 5 bases and 4 bases, there was a span of 14 bases. CDR1 and CDR2 from the germline V gene are MGHDK and SYGVNS. The CDR3 consists of 14 residues. The chain has TRBV25-1 and TRBJ1-1, with D hard to call. This specimen consisted of PBMCs, mostly from graft donor cells, obtained 180 days after TCRalphabeta/CD19-depleted stem cell transplant. The origin of this receptor is a male patient under 10 years old who had a stem cell transplant for acute lymphoblastic leukemia, so the T cells may come from the graft donor. DNA for the CDR3: TGTGCCAGCAGTAGGACGCCGGGGAGCACTGAAGCTTTCTTT. Its translation is CASSRTPGSTEAFF.